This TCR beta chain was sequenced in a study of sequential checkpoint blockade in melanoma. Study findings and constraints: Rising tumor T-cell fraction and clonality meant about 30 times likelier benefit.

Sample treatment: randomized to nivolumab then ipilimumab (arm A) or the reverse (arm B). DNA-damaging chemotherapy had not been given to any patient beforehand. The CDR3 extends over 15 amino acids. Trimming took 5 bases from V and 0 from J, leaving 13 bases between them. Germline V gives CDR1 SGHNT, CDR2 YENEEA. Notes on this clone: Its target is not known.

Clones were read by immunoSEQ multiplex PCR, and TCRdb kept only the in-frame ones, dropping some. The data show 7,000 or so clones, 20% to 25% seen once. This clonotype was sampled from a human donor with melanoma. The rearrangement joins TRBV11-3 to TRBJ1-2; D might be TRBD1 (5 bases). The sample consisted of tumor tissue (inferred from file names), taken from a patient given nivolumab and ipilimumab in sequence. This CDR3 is CASSQGYKTNYGYTF. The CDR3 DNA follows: TGTGCCAGCAGCCAGGGATATAAAACTAACTATGGCTACACCTTC.